A single sample is the source of the 3 T cell receptor beta chains below, sequenced in a study of T cell responses to AZD1222 COVID-19 vaccine. Sequencing was performed with immunoSEQ multiplex PCR; in TCRdb, only in-frame clones are kept and a portion is missing. The table includes approximately 92,000 clones, around 90% detected once. This specimen consisted of peripheral blood, obtained on day 0 of AZD1222 vaccination. The receptor source for this set is an adult in good health.

The CDR3 spells CASRGNYGYTF. The CDR3 DNA is TGTGCCAGCCGGGGGAACTATGGCTACACCTTC. The chain links TRBV6-5 to TRBJ1-2; perhaps TRBD1 as D (5 bases). V gave up 8 bases and J gave up 2 bases, with 6 bases separating them. Germline V lookup: CDR1 MNHEY, CDR2 SVGAGI. The CDR3 is 11 amino acids.

The V and J genes are TRBV7-8 and TRBJ2-1, with 9 bases fitting TRBD2. Germline V gene sequence: CDR1 SGHVS, CDR2 FQNEAQ. The CDR3 covers 16 residues. J lost 7 bases, V lost 7 bases, and 14 bases had no gene match. Written as DNA, the CDR3 is TGTGCCAGCAACACGCCCCATAGCGGGAGAGGGAATGAGCAGTTCTTC. It specifies CASNTPHSGRGNEQFF.

CDR3 DNA sequence: TGCGCCAGCAGCTTAAGGCTCATGAACACTGAAGCTTTCTTT. Its translation: CASSLRLMNTEAFF. V gene TRBV5-1 combines with J gene TRBJ1-1; D gene unclear. V was shortened by 2 bases and J by 0 bases, with 8 bases between the two germline ends. Germline V gene sequence: CDR1 SGHRS, CDR2 YFSETQ. The CDR3 runs to 14 residues.